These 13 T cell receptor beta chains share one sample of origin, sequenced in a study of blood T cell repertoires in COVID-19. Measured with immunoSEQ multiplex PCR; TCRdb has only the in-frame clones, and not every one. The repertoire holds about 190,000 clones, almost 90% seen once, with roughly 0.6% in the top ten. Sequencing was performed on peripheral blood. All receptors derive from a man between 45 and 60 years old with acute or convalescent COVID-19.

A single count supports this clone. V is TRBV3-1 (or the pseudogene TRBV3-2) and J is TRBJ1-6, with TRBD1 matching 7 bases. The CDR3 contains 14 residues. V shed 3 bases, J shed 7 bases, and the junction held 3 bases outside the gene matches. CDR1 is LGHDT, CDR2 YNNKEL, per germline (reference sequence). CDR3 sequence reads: CASSQGTENSPLHF. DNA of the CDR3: TGTGCCAGCAGCCAGGGGACAGAGAATTCACCCCTCCACTTT.

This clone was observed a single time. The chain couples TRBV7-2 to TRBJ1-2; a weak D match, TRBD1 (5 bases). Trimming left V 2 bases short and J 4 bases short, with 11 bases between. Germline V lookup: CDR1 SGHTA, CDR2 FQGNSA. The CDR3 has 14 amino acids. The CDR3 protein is CASSLQGLAYGYTF. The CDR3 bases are TGTGCCAGCAGCTTACAGGGTTTGGCCTATGGCTACACCTTC. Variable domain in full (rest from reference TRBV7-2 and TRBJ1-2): GAGVSQSPSNKVTEKGKDVELRCDPISGHTALYWYRQSLGQGLEFLIYFQGNSAPDKSGLPSDRFSAERTGGSVSTLTIQRTQQEDSAVYLCASSLQGLAYGYTFGSGTRLTVV.

For the CDR3, the DNA is TGTGCCAGCGTGGGGGGATATTCACCCCTCCACTTT. This encodes CASVGGYSPLHF. The V gene is TRBV28, the J gene TRBJ1-6, with a possible D match to TRBD1 (5 bases). Germline lookup yields CDR1 MDHEN and CDR2 SYDVKM. Trimming stripped 8 bases from V and 8 bases from J, with 10 bases between. The CDR3 runs 12 residues. Full variable domain (outside the CDR3, taken from reference TRBV28 and TRBJ1-6): DVKVTQSSRYLVKRTGEKVFLECVQDMDHENMFWYRQDPGLGLRLIYFSYDVKMKEKGDIPEGYSVSREKKERFSLILESASTNQTSMYLCASVGGYSPLHFGNGTRLTVT.

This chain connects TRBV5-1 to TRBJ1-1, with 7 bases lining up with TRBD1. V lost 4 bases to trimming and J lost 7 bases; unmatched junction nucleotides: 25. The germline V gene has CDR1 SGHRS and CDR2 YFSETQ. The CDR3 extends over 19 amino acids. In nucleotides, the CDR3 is TGCGCCAGCAGCCTACGAAACTACAGGGGAAGAGCCCCCCACTATGAAGCTTTCTTT. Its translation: CASSLRNYRGRAPHYEAFF.

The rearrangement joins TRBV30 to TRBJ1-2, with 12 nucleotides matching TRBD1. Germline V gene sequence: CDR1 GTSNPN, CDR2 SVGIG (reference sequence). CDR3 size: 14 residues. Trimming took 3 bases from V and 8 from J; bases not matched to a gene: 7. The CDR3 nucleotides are TGTGCCTGGAGAAGGGACAGGGGGCTTCGAGGCTACACCTTC. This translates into CAWRRDRGLRGYTF.

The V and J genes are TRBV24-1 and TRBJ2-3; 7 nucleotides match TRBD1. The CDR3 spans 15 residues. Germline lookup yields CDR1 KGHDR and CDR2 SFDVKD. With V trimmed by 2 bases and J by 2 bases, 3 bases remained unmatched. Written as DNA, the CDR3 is TGTGCCACCAGTGATTGGGGACAGACCACAGATACGCAGTATTTT. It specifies CATSDWGQTTDTQYF.

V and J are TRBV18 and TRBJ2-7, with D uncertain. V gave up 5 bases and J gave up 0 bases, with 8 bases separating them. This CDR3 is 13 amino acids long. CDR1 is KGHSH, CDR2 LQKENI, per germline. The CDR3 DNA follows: TGTGCCAGCTCAGGTGAGGTCTCCTACGAGCAGTACGTC. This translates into CASSGEVSYEQYV.

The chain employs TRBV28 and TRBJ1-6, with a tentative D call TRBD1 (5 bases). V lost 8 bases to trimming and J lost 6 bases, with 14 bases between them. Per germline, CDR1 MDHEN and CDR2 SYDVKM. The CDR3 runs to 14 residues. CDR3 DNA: TGTGCCAGCGGGGTGGGGGGGGTTAATTCACCCCTCCACTTT. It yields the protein CASGVGGVNSPLHF.

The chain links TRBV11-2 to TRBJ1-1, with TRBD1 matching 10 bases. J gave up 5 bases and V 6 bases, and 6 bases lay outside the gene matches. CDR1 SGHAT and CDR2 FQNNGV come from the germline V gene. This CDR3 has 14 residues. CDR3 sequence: CASRSPGQGTEAFF. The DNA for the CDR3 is TGTGCCAGCAGATCACCGGGACAGGGGACTGAAGCTTTCTTT.

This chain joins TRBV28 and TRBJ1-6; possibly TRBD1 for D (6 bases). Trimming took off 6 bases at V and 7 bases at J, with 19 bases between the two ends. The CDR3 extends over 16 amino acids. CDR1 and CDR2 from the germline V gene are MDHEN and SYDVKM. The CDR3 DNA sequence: TGTGCCAGCAGGGTACAGGGAAGGGGAGAAAATTCACCCCTCCACTTT. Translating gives CASRVQGRGENSPLHF.

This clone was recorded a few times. CDR3 DNA sequence: TGTGCCATCAGTGAGTCGACAGGGCAGAACACTGAAGCTTTCTTT. Its protein product is CAISESTGQNTEAFF. J is TRBJ1-1 and V is TRBV10-3; 7 bases fit TRBD1. J was trimmed by 1 base and V by 0 bases; bases with no gene match: 2. The CDR3 is made up of 15 amino acids. Germline-derived CDR1 and CDR2 are ENHRY and SYGVKD.

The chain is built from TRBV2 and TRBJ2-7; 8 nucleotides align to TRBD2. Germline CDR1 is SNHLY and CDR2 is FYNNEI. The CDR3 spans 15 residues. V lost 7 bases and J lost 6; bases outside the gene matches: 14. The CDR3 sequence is CASTTGTSTSSEQYV. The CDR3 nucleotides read TGTGCCAGCACCACCGGGACTAGTACTTCTAGCGAGCAGTACGTC.

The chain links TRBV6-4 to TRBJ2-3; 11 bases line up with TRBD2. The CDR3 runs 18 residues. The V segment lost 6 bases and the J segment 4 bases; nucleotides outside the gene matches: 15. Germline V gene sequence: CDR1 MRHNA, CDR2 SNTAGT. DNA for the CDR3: TGTGCCAGCAGAGCCCCTTTTTCTAGCGGGGGGAGCCCAGATACGCAGTATTTT. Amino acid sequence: CASRAPFSSGGSPDTQYF.